This T cell receptor beta chain was retrieved from a study of shared clonotypes between healthy human individuals. Overall study: Aged 18 to 49, the donors were two women and three men. Study-wide points: The sharing of 5% to 5.5% of naive CD4 clonotypes was seen across a handful of donors. Rarefaction showed that sequencing of sorted subsets was incomplete (despite large depth).

The CDR3 loop spans 17 amino acids. V shed 5 bases, J shed 4 bases, and the junction held 17 bases outside the gene matches. Germline V lookup: CDR1 MNHEY, CDR2 SMNVEV (reference sequence). A remark on this clone: Its target is unknown.

Measured with immunoSEQ multiplex PCR; TCRdb has only the in-frame clones, and not every one. The sample records 1.5 million to 2.5 million clones, roughly 95% being singletons. The naive CD8 subset, CD45RO-negative cells positively selected for CCR7, excluded terminally differentiated effector memory CD45RA+ cells. The sequenced sample consisted of naive CD8+ T cells sorted from blood. The source is a young man in good health. V usage is TRBV27 and J usage is TRBJ2-7; TRBD2 aligns across 7 bases. The CDR3 reads CASSPRGISGYHYEQYF. DNA for the CDR3: TGTGCCAGCAGTCCCCGAGGTATTAGCGGGTACCATTACGAGCAGTACTTC.